The clone carrying this T cell receptor beta chain has at least ten counts. With 0 bases removed from V and 7 bases from J, the gap between germline ends came to 15 bases. The germline gives CDR1 LGHNA, CDR2 YSLEER. This CDR3 is built from 16 residues. The entry originates in a study of molecular identifiers for immune sequencing clone quantification. Looking at the study overall: The replicate experiment used RNA from roughly 20,000 or 100,000 naive CD8 cells. This RNA was split into five aliquots, and four of them were sequenced.

A single record per CDR3 protein comes from TCRdb applying MiXCR to the PCR reads. The table lists about 510,000 distinct CDR3 sequences, 20% to 25% of them singletons. The rearrangement links TRBV4-3 to TRBJ1-4; no firm D call. The specimen sequenced was naive CD8+ T cells from blood, with Jurkat cell RNA spiked in. Subset here: FACS-sorted CD8+CD4-CCR7+CD45RA+ naive T cells. This receptor was taken from a human donor in good health. Some libraries in this study had Jurkat cell RNA spiked in. The CDR3: CASSQDLPGGSEKLFF. In DNA, the CDR3 is TGCGCCAGCAGCCAAGATCTGCCAGGCGGGAGTGAAAAACTGTTTTTT.